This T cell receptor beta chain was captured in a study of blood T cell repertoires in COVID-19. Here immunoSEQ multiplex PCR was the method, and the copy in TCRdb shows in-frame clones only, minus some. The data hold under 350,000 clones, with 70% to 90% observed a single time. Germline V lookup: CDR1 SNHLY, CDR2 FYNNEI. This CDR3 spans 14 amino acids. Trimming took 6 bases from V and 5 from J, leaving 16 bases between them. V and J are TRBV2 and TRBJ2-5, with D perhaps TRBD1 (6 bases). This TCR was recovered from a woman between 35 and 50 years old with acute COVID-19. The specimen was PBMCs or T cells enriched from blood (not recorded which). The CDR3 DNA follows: TGTGCCAGCAGGACTAACAGGGTCCTGGAGACCCAGTACTTC. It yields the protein CASRTNRVLETQYF.